This note documents a single T cell receptor beta chain sequence. Clones were read by immunoSEQ multiplex PCR, and TCRdb kept only the in-frame ones, dropping some. This sample has 150,000 to 200,000 clones, with roughly 94% found just once. The data were taken from a study of T cell responses to AZD1222 COVID-19 vaccine. The sequencing used peripheral blood, collected on day 0 of AZD1222 vaccination. This TCR came from an adult in good health.

Here the CDR3 reads CASSLPLDEQYF. The CDR3 DNA is TGTGCCAGCAGCCTCCCCCTGGACGAGCAGTACTTC. The chain uses TRBV5-5 and TRBJ2-7; D call uncertain. The CDR3 has 12 amino acids. Trimming shortened V by 4 bases and J by 5 bases, and 10 bases separated the two germline ends. Germline V CDR1 and CDR2: SGHKS, YYEKEE (reference sequence).